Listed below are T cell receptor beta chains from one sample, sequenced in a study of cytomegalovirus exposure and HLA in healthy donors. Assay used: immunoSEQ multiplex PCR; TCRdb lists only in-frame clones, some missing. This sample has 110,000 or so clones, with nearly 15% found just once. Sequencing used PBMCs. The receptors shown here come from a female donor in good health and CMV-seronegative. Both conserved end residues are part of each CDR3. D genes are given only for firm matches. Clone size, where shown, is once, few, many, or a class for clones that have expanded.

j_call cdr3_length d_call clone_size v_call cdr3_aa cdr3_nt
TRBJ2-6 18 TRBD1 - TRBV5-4 CASSLDPGQGAGANVLTF TGTGCCAGCAGCTTGGATCCGGGACAGGGTGCAGGGGCCAACGTCCTGACTTTC
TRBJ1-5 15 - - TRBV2 CASSADRGHNQPQHF TGTGCCAGCAGTGCCGACAGAGGCCACAATCAGCCCCAGCATTTT
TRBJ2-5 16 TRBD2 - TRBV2 CASSERASGEQETQYF TGTGCCAGCAGTGAAAGGGCTAGCGGGGAACAAGAGACCCAGTACTTC
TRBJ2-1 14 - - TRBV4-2 CASSQTYHGTEQFF TGTGCCAGCAGCCAAACTTACCATGGTACTGAGCAGTTCTTC
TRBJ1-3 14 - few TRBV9 CASSVHEGTSAIYF TGTGCCAGCAGCGTACATGAGGGTACCTCCGCCATATATTTT
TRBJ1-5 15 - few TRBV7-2 CASSVLGGVGQPQHF TGTGCCAGCAGCGTGTTGGGGGGTGTTGGGCAGCCCCAGCATTTT
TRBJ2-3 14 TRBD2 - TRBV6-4 CASREGGGASTQYF TGTGCCAGCAGGGAAGGCGGGGGGGCCTCGACGCAGTATTTT
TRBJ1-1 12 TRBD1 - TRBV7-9 CASSLPTGGGIF TGTGCCAGCAGCCTCCCTACAGGGGGAGGTATCTTT
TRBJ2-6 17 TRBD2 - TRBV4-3 CASSQETSGSGANVLTF TGCGCCAGCAGCCAAGAGACTAGCGGCTCTGGGGCCAACGTCCTGACTTTC
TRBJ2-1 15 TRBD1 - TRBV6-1 CASSEGTGGYNEQFF TGTGCCAGCAGTGAAGGGACAGGGGGCTACAATGAGCAGTTCTTC
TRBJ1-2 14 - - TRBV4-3 CASSQGTRGYGYTF TGCGCCAGCAGCCAGGGGACAAGGGGGTATGGCTACACCTTC
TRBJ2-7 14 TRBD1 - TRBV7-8 CASSLVGTGYEQYF TGTGCCAGCAGCTTAGTCGGGACAGGGTACGAGCAGTACTTC
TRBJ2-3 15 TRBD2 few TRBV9 CASSVLAGATDTQYF TGTGCCAGCAGCGTACTAGCGGGGGCCACAGATACGCAGTATTTT
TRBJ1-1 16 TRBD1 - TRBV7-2 CASSLARTGTSRGAFF TGTGCCAGCAGCTTAGCTAGGACAGGTACCTCCCGGGGAGCTTTCTTT
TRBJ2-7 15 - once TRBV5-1 CASSLLGDRSYEQYF TGCGCCAGCAGCTTGTTAGGAGACAGGAGCTACGAGCAGTACTTC
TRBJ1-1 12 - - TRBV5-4 CASITPRSEAFF TGTGCCAGCATAACCCCGCGGAGTGAAGCTTTCTTT
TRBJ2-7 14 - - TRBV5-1 CASYRGASDYEQYF TGCGCCAGTTACAGAGGGGCTAGCGACTACGAGCAGTACTTC
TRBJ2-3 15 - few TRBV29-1 CSVELGQGSTDTQYF TGCAGCGTTGAGTTGGGGCAGGGAAGCACAGATACGCAGTATTTT
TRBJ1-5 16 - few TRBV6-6 CASSYSPEYSNQPQHF TGTGCCAGCAGTTACTCCCCAGAATATAGCAATCAGCCCCAGCATTTT
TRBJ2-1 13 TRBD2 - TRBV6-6 CASSSGGGYEQFF TGTGCCAGCAGTTCGGGAGGCGGCTATGAGCAGTTCTTC
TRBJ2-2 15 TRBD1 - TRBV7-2 CASNTGQGLTGELFF TGTGCCAGCAATACGGGACAGGGGCTCACCGGGGAGCTGTTTTTT
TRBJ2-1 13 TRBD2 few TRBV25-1 CASSSPGGNEQFF TGTGCCAGCAGTTCCCCCGGGGGGAATGAGCAGTTCTTC
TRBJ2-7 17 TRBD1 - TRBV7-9 CASSLAPDRGVIDEQYF TGTGCCAGCAGCTTAGCGCCGGACAGGGGCGTGATCGACGAGCAGTACTTC
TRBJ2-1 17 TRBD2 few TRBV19 CASSMGAGGGVLNEQFF TGTGCCAGTAGTATGGGGGCGGGGGGAGGAGTTTTGAATGAGCAGTTCTTC
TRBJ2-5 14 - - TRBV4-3 CASSQGLGQETQYF TGCGCCAGCAGCCAAGGGCTCGGGCAAGAGACCCAGTACTTC
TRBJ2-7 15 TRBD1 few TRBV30 CAWADRDRGLNEQYF TGTGCCTGGGCTGACCGGGACAGGGGGCTGAACGAGCAGTACTTC
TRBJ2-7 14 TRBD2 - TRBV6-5 CASSYSIGLAGESF TGTGCCAGCAGTTACTCGATTGGCCTAGCGGGAGAGAGCTTC
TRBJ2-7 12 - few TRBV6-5 CASVDSNYEQYF TGTGCCAGTGTGGACAGCAACTACGAGCAGTACTTC
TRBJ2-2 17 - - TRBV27 CASSLGPRTVNTGELFF TGTGCCAGCAGTTTAGGACCTCGGACAGTAAACACCGGGGAGCTGTTTTTT
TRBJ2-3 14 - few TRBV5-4 CASSLELRADTQYF TGTGCCAGCAGCTTAGAGCTCCGCGCGGATACGCAGTATTTT
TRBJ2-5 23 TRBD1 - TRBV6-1 CASSERGQASTQFRNKYQETQYF TGTGCCAGCAGTGAACGGGGACAGGCCTCAACCCAATTCCGAAACAAGTACCAAGAGACCCAGTACTTC
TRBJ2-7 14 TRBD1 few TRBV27 CASSRQGASYEQYF TGTGCCAGCAGTAGACAGGGGGCCTCATACGAGCAGTACTTC
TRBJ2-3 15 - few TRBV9 CASSVALDLTDTQYF TGTGCCAGCAGCGTAGCTCTAGACCTCACAGATACGCAGTATTTT
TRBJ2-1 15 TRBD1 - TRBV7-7 CASSLGQGLLSEQFF TGTGCTAGCAGCCTTGGACAGGGGCTCTTGAGTGAGCAGTTCTTC
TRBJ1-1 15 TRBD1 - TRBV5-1 CASSLDGWDSSEAFF TGCGCCAGCAGCTTGGATGGTTGGGACAGTAGTGAAGCTTTCTTT
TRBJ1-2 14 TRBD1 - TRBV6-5 CASSRDRVNYGYTF TGTGCCAGTTCACGGGACAGGGTTAACTATGGCTACACCTTC
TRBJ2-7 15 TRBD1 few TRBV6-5 CASSYSNRGPYEQYF TGTGCCAGCAGTTACTCGAATAGGGGGCCGTACGAGCAGTACTTC
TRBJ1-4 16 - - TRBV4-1 CASSQDLRATNEKLFF TGCGCCAGCAGCCAAGATTTGCGGGCAACTAATGAAAAACTGTTTTTT
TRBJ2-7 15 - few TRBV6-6 CASSYGRSTLYEQYF TGTGCCAGCAGTTACGGCAGGTCCACCCTCTACGAGCAGTACTTC
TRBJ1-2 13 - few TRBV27 CASSFAGGYGYTF TGTGCCAGCAGTTTTGCGGGGGGCTATGGCTACACCTTC
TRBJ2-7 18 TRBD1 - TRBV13 CASTLGLHLGQGKSEQYF TGTGCCAGCACCTTGGGGCTACACCTCGGACAGGGGAAGAGCGAGCAGTACTTC